Listed here is a single TCR beta chain. The sample is drawn from a study of blood T cell repertoires in COVID-19. Study details: Whether acute or convalescent, the COVID-19 samples came from the United States, Italy and Spain. T cells, B-cell-depleted T cells, or PBMCs supplied cDNA or gDNA.

Original methodology: Quantification of nucleated cells was approximated via reference gene primer amplification. Method: immunoSEQ multiplex PCR; TCRdb's copy keeps in-frame clones and lacks some. V, J and clone size derive from that table, while D and trimming were established from the DNA sequence. This sample has approximately 130,000 clones, with approximately 85% found just once. V was clipped by 5 bases and J by 4 bases; unmatched bases: 4. Per germline, CDR1 LGHDT and CDR2 YNNKEL (reference sequence). CDR3 size: 13 residues. The source is a human donor in a cohort sampled during active COVID-19. Sequenced sample: peripheral blood. The chain is built from TRBV3-1 (or the pseudogene TRBV3-2) and TRBJ1-2, with 7 bases aligning to TRBD1. As DNA, the CDR3 is TGTGCCAGCAGCAACCGGACAGGCTATGGCTACACCTTC. Translation: CASSNRTGYGYTF.